What follows are 2 T cell receptor beta chains derived from one specimen sequenced in a study of blood T cell repertoires in COVID-19 (dated by TCRdb to between 2020 and 2021). Libraries were made using the immunoSEQ multiplex PCR assay. Here the immuneACCESS table is served through TCRdb, limited to in-frame sequences with V and J called. Missing clones are a known gap in these copies; in checked studies unresolved V genes cover under half, and the rest lacks a known reason. The sample contains 180,000 or so clones, approximately 87% of them found a single time. The ten most abundant clones make up over 9.5% of the sample. Sequenced material: peripheral blood. These receptors came from a woman aged 60-75 years with COVID-19, enrolled during active disease.

This clone appeared a single time. The chain combines TRBV29-1 with TRBJ2-7; D is uncertain. Germline assignment: CDR1 SQVTM and CDR2 ANQGSEA. Trimming removed 1 base at V and 1 base at J, with 2 bases between. This CDR3 contains 11 residues. The CDR3 spells CSVEASYEQYF. The CDR3 DNA is TGCAGCGTTGAAGCTTCCTACGAGCAGTACTTC.

This chain's CDR3 is CASSWGDRQYF. The CDR3 coding sequence is TGTGCCAGCAGTTGGGGGGACAGACAGTACTTC. The chain couples TRBV28 to TRBJ2-4; D is perhaps TRBD1 (7 bases). Deletions cut 4 bases from V and 13 bases from J, with 11 bases between. The CDR3 runs 11 residues. CDR1 is MDHEN, CDR2 SYDVKM, per germline.